A selection of T cell receptor beta chains follows, all from one sample in a study of blood T cells in healthy people across ages. A single record per CDR3 protein comes from TCRdb applying MiXCR to the 5' RACE reads. The repertoire holds 850,000 or so distinct CDR3 sequences, under 35% seen once, with approximately 15% in the top ten. The specimen was blood. The receptors derive from a woman of 80 years or more in good health. CDR3s include the opening cysteine and the closing phenylalanine or tryptophan.

V	J	length	CDR3
TRBV10-3	TRBJ2-7	15	CAISGGGLAAYEQYF
TRBV6-1	TRBJ1-3	13	CASRRDTGNTIYF
TRBV27	TRBJ1-4	16	CASSFRDRATNEKLFF
TRBV4-3	TRBJ2-3	14	CASSQASGVDTQYF
TRBV3-1	TRBJ1-2	13	CASSQEAAYGYTF
TRBV20-1	TRBJ2-5	16	CSARQLAGVKGETQYF
TRBV4-2	TRBJ1-2	17	CASGQERWQASRGGYTF
TRBV24-1	TRBJ2-3	18	CATSEGQGAGTSTDTQYF
TRBV7-2	TRBJ2-3	14	CAAAQGGPTDTQYF
TRBV7-8	TRBJ1-5	17	CASSTWTGWDSNQPQHF
TRBV14	TRBJ2-7	16	CASSRSGLPSSYEQYF
TRBV5-1	TRBJ2-6	18	CASSIRPAGTSGANVLTF
TRBV6-1	TRBJ2-7	15	CASTPGQLSPYEQYF
TRBV3-1	TRBJ2-1	14	CASQGRGPYNEQFF
TRBV20-1	TRBJ1-5	12	CSATGGGQPQHF
TRBV2	TRBJ2-6	14	CASRPISEANVLTF
TRBV5-5	TRBJ1-2	17	CASSPIGFTGAGDGYTF
TRBV30	TRBJ1-1	14	CAWIRATMNTEAFF
TRBV30	TRBJ1-6	15	CAWSGAGTGFSPLHF
TRBV2	TRBJ1-2	14	CASSGAGRRDGYTF
TRBV3-1	TRBJ1-6	16	CASSRNAGQYNSPLHF
TRBV24-1	TRBJ2-3	19	CATSDSTRASGGAPDTQYF
TRBV5-1	TRBJ2-2	13	CASRDGNTGELFF